The present T cell receptor beta chain was sequenced within a study of blood T cells in healthy people across ages. CDR3 size: 13 residues. The germline V gene has CDR1 DFQATT and CDR2 SNEGSKA (reference sequence). The V segment lost 4 bases and the J segment 6 bases; nucleotides outside the gene matches: 5. For this clonotype: The target antigen is unknown.

General study points: The CMV status of each donor remained undetermined, and this could have confounded shifts in expanded clonotypes. Conclusively comparing naive with antigen-experienced cells was impossible with unsorted PBMCs. Considered underestimates were the diversity estimates obtained from one million T cells.

Primers used in a second PCR of about 6 to 12 cycles were a sample-barcoded 5' primer and a J-beta primer mix. TCRdb re-analysed the 5' RACE reads in MiXCR, keeping a single row per CDR3 protein. The sample yields 1.5 million to 2 million distinct CDR3 sequences, around half seen once. This clonotype originated in a woman in her forties in good health. The J gene is TRBJ1-2, the V gene TRBV20-1, with 10 bases that match TRBD1. Sequenced input: blood. The CDR3 loop is CSATPGTGDGYTF. The CDR3, as DNA: TGCAGTGCTACACCCGGGACAGGGGATGGCTACACCTTC.